This T cell receptor beta chain was profiled in a study of CD4 T cells in relation to SARS-CoV-2 and coronaviruses. Study at large: TCR beta CDR3s were sequenced after 10-day antigen culture of PBMCs.

General study results and limits: Samples before the pandemic and after infection were not matched within any donor.

Before the COVID-19 pandemic, during about 2011-2019, CD4+ T cells were taken from unexposed donors. CD4+ T cells were isolated from the cells after 10 days of culture. For this clone: Its cognate antigen is unknown.

CDR1 SGDLS and CDR2 YYNGEE come from the germline V gene. The CDR3 is 15 amino acids. With V trimmed by 0 bases and J by 3 bases, 6 bases remained unmatched. Profiling relied on immunoSEQ multiplex PCR, and the TCRdb table lists in-frame clones only, not all of them. The sample has some 23,000 clones, 75% to 85% seen once. The sequence derives from a human donor in good health. Material for sequencing was CD4+ T cells from PBMCs, cultured in vitro. The chain recombines TRBV9 with TRBJ2-7, with TRBD1 matching over 7 bases. The CDR3 reads CASSVGRDSFYEQYF. The CDR3 coding sequence is TGTGCCAGCAGCGTAGGAAGGGACAGCTTCTACGAGCAGTACTTC. Drawing the rest from reference TRBV9 and TRBJ2-7, the complete variable domain is DSGVTQTPKHLITATGQRVTLRCSPRSGDLSVYWYQQSLDQGLQFLIQYYNGEERAKGNILERFSAQQFPDLHSELNLSSLELGDSALYFCASSVGRDSFYEQYFGPGTRLTVT.